The source of this T cell receptor (beta chain) is a study of control samples from healthy donors and cancer patients. The method was immunoSEQ multiplex PCR; TCRdb's version includes in-frame clones alone and lacks a portion of them. The data show more than 75,000 clones, approximately 90% seen once. The V gene lost 0 bases and the J gene lost 0 bases, with 17 bases spanning the gap. The CDR3 is 18 amino acids. The germline V gene encodes CDR1 MNHNS and CDR2 SASEGT. This receptor was taken from an older woman with head and neck cancer. The chain is built from TRBV6-1 and TRBJ1-2; D is perhaps TRBD1 (5 bases). Sequences were obtained from PBMCs. CDR3 protein: CASSEARGQKSANYGYTF. Written as DNA, the CDR3 is TGTGCCAGCAGTGAAGCGAGGGGTCAGAAGAGCGCTAACTATGGCTACACCTTC.